This T cell receptor (beta chain) was identified during a study of T-cell reconstitution after alpha-beta-depleted transplantation in children. A library of TCRbeta sequences, prepared with unique molecular identifiers, was generated. TCRdb reprocessed the PCR reads with MiXCR, giving one entry per CDR3 protein. The table has about 500,000 distinct CDR3 sequences, around a third seen once. The CDR3 loop spans 16 amino acids. Trimming cost V 3 bases and J 1 base; bases outside gene matches: 4. Looked up from germline, CDR1 is LGHDT and CDR2 is YNNKEL (reference sequence). The J gene is TRBJ2-3, the V gene TRBV3-1; TRBD2 aligns across 10 bases. This TCR derives from a human donor who donated a stem cell graft to a child with aplastic anemia. Source: PBMCs from the stem cell graft donor, taken from the stem cell graft. The CDR3 DNA is TGTGCCAGCAGCCATCTAGGGACTAGCGGCACAGATACGCAGTATTTT. It is translated as CASSHLGTSGTDTQYF.